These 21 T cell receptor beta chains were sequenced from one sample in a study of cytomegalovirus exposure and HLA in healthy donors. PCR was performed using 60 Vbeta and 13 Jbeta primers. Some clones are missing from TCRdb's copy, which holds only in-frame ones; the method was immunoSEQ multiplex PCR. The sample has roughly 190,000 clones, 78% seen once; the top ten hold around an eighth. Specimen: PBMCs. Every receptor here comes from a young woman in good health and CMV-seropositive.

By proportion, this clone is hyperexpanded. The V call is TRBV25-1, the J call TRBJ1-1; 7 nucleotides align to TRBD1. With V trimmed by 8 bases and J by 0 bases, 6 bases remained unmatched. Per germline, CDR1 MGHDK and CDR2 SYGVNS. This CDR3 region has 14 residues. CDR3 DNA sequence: TGTGCCAGCGCGACAGGGAGCATGAACACTGAAGCTTTCTTT. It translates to CASATGSMNTEAFF.

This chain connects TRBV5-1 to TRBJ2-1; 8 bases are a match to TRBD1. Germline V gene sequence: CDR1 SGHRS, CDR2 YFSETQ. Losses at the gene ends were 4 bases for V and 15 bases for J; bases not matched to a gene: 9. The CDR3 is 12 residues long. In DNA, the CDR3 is TGCGCCAGCAGCCTACAGGGGGTCTTGGGGTTCTTC. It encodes CASSLQGVLGFF.

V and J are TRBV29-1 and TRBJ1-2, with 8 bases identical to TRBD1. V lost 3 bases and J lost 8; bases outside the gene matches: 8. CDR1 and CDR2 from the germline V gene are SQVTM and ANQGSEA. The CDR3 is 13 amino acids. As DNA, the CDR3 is TGCAGCGTTGAGCGGCAGGGGGCTGGAGGCTACACCTTC. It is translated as CSVERQGAGGYTF.

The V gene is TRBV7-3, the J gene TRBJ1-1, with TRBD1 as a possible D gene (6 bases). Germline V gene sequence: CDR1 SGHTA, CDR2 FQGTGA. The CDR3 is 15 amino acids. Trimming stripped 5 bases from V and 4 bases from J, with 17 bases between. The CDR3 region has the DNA TGTGCCAGCAGCGACCACCCGGGACACTCCACTGAAGCTTTCTTT. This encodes CASSDHPGHSTEAFF. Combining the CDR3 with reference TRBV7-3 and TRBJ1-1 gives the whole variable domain GAGVSQTPSNKVTEKGKYVELRCDPISGHTALYWYRQSLGQGPEFLIYFQGTGAADDSGLPNDRFFAVRPEGSVSTLKIQRTERGDSAVYLCASSDHPGHSTEAFFGQGTRLTVV.

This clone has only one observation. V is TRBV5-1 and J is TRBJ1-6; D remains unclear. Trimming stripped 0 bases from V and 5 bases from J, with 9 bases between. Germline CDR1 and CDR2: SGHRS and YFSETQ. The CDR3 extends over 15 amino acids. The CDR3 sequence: CASSLDSVDNSPLHF. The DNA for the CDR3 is TGCGCCAGCAGCTTGGACAGTGTGGATAATTCACCCCTCCACTTT.

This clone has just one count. CDR3 protein: CASSQEWPGLAGEETQYF. CDR3 nucleotides: TGCGCCAGCAGCCAAGAATGGCCGGGACTAGCGGGAGAAGAGACCCAGTACTTC. The chain links TRBV4-1 to TRBJ2-5, with 14 bases matching TRBD2. Per germline, CDR1 MGHRA and CDR2 YSYEKL. Trimming cost V 0 bases and J 3 bases; bases outside gene matches: 6. The CDR3 has 18 residues.

The CDR3 loop reads CSASPSDTQYF. CDR3 nucleotides: TGCAGTGCTAGCCCCAGTGATACGCAGTATTTT. The chain is built from TRBV20-1 and TRBJ2-3, with D hard to call. The V end was cut by 3 bases, the J end by 6 bases, with 7 bases between. CDR3 length: 11 residues. CDR1 DFQATT and CDR2 SNEGSKA come from the germline V gene (reference sequence).

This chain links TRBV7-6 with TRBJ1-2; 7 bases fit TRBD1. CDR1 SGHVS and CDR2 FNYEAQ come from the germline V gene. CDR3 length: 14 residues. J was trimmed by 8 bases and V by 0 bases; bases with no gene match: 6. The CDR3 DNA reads TGTGCCAGCAGCTTAGCCTCCGGGACAGCAGGCTACACCTTC. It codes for CASSLASGTAGYTF.

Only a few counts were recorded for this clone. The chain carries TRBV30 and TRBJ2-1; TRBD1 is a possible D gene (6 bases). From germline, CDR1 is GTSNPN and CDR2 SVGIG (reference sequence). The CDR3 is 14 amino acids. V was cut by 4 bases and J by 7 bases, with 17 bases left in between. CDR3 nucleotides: TGTGCCTGGAATACGCTCGGACAGATGAATGAGCAGTTCTTC. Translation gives CAWNTLGQMNEQFF.

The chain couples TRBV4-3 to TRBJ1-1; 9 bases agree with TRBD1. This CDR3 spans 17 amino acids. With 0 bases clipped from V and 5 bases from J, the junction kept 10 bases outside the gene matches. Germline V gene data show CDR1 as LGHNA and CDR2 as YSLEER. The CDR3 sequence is CASSQDEMGQGGTEAFF. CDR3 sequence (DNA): TGCGCCAGCAGCCAAGACGAGATGGGACAGGGCGGAACTGAAGCTTTCTTT.

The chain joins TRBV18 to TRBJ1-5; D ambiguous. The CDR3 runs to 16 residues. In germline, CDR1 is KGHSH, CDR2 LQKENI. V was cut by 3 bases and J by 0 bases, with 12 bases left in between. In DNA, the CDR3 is TGTGCCAGCTCACCCCAGGAACCCTATAGCAATCAGCCCCAGCATTTT. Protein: CASSPQEPYSNQPQHF.

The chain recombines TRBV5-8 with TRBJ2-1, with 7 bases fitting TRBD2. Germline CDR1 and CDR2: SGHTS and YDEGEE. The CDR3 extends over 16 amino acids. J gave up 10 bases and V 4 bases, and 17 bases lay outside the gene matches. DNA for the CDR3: TGTGCCAGCAGCCTCACCCGACTAGCCATTGGCCCCGAGCAGTTCTTC. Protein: CASSLTRLAIGPEQFF.

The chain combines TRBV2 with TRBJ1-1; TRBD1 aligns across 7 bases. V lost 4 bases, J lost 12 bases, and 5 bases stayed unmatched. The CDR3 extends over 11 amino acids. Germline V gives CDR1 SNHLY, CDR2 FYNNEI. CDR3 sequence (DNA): TGTGCCAGCAGTGCTGACAGGGAAACTTTCTTT. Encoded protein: CASSADRETFF.

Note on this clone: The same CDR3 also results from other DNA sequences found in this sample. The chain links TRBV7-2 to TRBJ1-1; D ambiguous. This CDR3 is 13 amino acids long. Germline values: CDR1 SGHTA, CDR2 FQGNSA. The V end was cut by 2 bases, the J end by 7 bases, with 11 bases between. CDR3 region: CASSLSLTREAFF. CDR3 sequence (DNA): TGTGCCAGCAGCTTATCTCTCACGCGTGAAGCTTTCTTT.

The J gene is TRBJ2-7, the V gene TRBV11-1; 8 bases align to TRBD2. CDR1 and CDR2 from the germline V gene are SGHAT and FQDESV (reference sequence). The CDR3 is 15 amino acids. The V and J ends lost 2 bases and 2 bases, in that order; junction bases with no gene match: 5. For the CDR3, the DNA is TGTGCCAGCAGCTTAACCGGGACTAGTACCTACGAGCAGTACTTC. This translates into CASSLTGTSTYEQYF.

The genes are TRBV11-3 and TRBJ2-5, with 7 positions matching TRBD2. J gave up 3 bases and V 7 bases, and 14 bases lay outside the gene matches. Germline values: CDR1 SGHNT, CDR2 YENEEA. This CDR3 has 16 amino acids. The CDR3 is CASTPGLEWKEETQYF. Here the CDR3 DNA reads TGTGCCAGCACCCCCGGACTAGAATGGAAAGAAGAGACCCAGTACTTC.

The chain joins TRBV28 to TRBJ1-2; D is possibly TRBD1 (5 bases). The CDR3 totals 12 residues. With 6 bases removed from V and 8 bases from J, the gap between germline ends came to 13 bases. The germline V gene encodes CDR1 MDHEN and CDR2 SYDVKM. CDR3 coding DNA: TGTGCCAGCAGCTGGGGGGTGGGAGGCTACACCTTC. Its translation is CASSWGVGGYTF.

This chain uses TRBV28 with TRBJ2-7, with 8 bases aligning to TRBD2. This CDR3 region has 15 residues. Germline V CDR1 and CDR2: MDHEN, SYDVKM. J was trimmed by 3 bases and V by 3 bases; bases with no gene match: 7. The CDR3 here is CASSFSLAGSYEQYF. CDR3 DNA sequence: TGTGCCAGCAGTTTTAGTCTAGCGGGTAGCTACGAGCAGTACTTC. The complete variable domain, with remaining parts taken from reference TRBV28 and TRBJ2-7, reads DVKVTQSSRYLVKRTGEKVFLECVQDMDHENMFWYRQDPGLGLRLIYFSYDVKMKEKGDIPEGYSVSREKKERFSLILESASTNQTSMYLCASSFSLAGSYEQYFGPGTRLTVT.

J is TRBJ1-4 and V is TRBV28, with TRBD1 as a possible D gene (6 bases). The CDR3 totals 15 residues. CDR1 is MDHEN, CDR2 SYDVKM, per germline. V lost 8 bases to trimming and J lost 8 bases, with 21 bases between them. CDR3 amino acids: CASGGYGTRGEKLFF. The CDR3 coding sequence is TGTGCCAGCGGCGGTTACGGGACACGAGGGGAAAAACTGTTTTTT.

CDR3 bases: TGTGCCAGCACACCCCGGGCAGGGGGCGAAGATACGCAGTATTTT. This sequence encodes CASTPRAGGEDTQYF. The rearrangement links TRBV28 to TRBJ2-3; TRBD1 agrees at 8 bases. Per germline, CDR1 MDHEN and CDR2 SYDVKM. The CDR3 sequence is 15 residues long. V gave up 7 bases and J gave up 5 bases; unmatched junction bases: 11. Variable domain in full (rest from reference TRBV28 and TRBJ2-3): DVKVTQSSRYLVKRTGEKVFLECVQDMDHENMFWYRQDPGLGLRLIYFSYDVKMKEKGDIPEGYSVSREKKERFSLILESASTNQTSMYLCASTPRAGGEDTQYFGPGTRLTVL.

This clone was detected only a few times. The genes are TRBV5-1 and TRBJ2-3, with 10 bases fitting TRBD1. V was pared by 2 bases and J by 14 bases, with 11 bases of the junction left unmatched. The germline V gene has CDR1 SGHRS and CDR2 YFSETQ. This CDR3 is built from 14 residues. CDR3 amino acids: CASSLGGQGIGLYF. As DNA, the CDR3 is TGCGCCAGCAGCTTAGGGGGACAGGGGATCGGACTGTATTTT.